This passage covers 10 T cell receptor beta chains from one sample sequenced in a study of spatial heterogeneity in lung cancer (dated 2019 in TCRdb). General conclusions and limits of the study: The number of expanded intratumoral alpha and beta TCRs correlated with the tumor nonsynonymous mutation count.

The library came from 5' RACE. TCRdb names NextSeq 500 as the instrument used. The public reads were reprocessed in TCRdb via fastp at Q25 and MiXCR, keeping in-frame beta chains. Every distinct CDR3 protein forms one entry, paired with its most common genes and DNA. In this sample the table shows 100,000 to 110,000 distinct CDR3 sequences, around 4.3% of which occur a single time. Of the sample, approximately 21% is held by the ten largest clones. Their antigen targets remain unknown. The time point label, read with the paper, signifies: sample taken at primary tumor resection. Sequencing was performed on lung tumor tissue, taken at surgery. The receptors derive from a male donor with early-stage non-small cell lung cancer.

In its sample, this clonotype was seen many times. The V and J genes are TRBV2 and TRBJ2-1, with TRBD1 matching 9 bases. The CDR3 runs 14 residues. The V segment lost 6 bases and the J segment 6 bases; nucleotides outside the gene matches: 6. Germline V gene sequence: CDR1 SNHLY, CDR2 FYNNEI. The CDR3 sequence: CASRDGTGTNEQFF. Here the CDR3 DNA reads TGTGCCAGCAGGGACGGGACAGGGACCAATGAGCAGTTCTTC.

The chain carries TRBV5-6 and TRBJ2-1; 7 bases are a match to TRBD1. Germline trimming cut 4 bases from V and 3 bases from J; bases unmatched to any gene: 7. CDR1 and CDR2 from the germline V gene are SGHDT and YYEEEE. The CDR3 totals 15 residues. The CDR3 here is CASSKGQVFYNEQFF. The DNA of the CDR3 is TGTGCCAGCAGCAAAGGACAGGTCTTCTACAATGAGCAGTTCTTC.

In this sample, this clonotype turned up many times. The chain uses TRBV12-5 and TRBJ2-1; TRBD2 aligns across 7 bases. J was trimmed by 8 bases and V by 2 bases; bases with no gene match: 6. The CDR3 spans 14 residues. Germline V gives CDR1 LGHNT, CDR2 FRNRAP. The DNA of the CDR3 is TGTGCTAGTGGTTTGAGCGGGGTCCCGGATGAGCAGTTCTTC. It is translated as CASGLSGVPDEQFF.

A word on this clonotype: A single base separates this from a much larger clone, so it may be a read error. The missing conserved phenylalanine or tryptophan at the end of this CDR3 makes a read error likely. It is unclear where the CDR3 begins or ends on the DNA, so no DNA is shown, and the CDR3 is as TCRdb lists it. This chain connects TRBV2 to TRBJ2-7. CDR1 is SNHLY and CDR2 is FYNNEI in the germline V gene. The CDR3 is 10 residues long, ends included. CDR3 amino acids: CASLRSRLYS.

This clonotype was counted at least ten times. The chain couples TRBV12-3 or TRBV12-4 to TRBJ2-2; the D gene is possibly TRBD2 (6 bases). V lost 0 bases and J lost 7, with 12 bases in between. The CDR3 totals 15 residues. CDR3 in DNA: TGTGCCAGCAGTTTAGCGCCCCCGGGGGACGGGGAGCTGTTTTTT. This sequence encodes CASSLAPPGDGELFF.

This sequence joins TRBV11-2 and TRBJ2-7; 8 positions agree with TRBD1. V lost 5 bases to trimming and J lost 3 bases; unmatched junction nucleotides: 9. CDR1 SGHAT and CDR2 FQNNGV come from the germline V gene. CDR3 size: 15 residues. The CDR3: CASSARQGYNYEQYF. CDR3 DNA: TGTGCCAGCAGCGCCCGACAGGGGTATAACTACGAGCAGTACTTC.

At least ten counts were recorded for this clonotype. This chain joins TRBV7-2 and TRBJ2-3; D may be TRBD2 (5 bases). V dropped 5 bases and J dropped 4 bases, with 13 bases sitting between them. Germline lookup yields CDR1 SGHTA and CDR2 FQGNSA. This CDR3 has 14 amino acids. The CDR3 bases are TGTGCCAGCAGCCCCCTTGAGGGCGCAGATACGCAGTATTTT. It is translated as CASSPLEGADTQYF.

This clonotype was seen a handful of times. CDR3 sequence: CASSSDYANEQFF. CDR3 sequence (DNA): TGTGCCAGCAGCTCCGACTACGCGAATGAGCAGTTCTTC. V is TRBV7-8 and J is TRBJ2-1; D is perhaps TRBD2 (5 bases). Trimming left V 4 bases short and J 7 bases short, with 11 bases between. Germline loops: CDR1 SGHVS, CDR2 FQNEAQ. This CDR3 spans 13 amino acids.

Note on this clonotype: A much larger clone differs by one base, so this may be a read error. V usage is TRBV5-6 and J usage is TRBJ2-1, with 8 bases that match TRBD1. The CDR3 has 17 residues. The J segment lost 8 bases and the V segment lost 8 bases, leaving 21 bases of the junction unmatched. Per germline, CDR1 SGHDT and CDR2 YYEEEE. Written as DNA, the CDR3 is TGTGCCAGAAGCGTACCCGGTGAGACAGGGGATTTGGATGAGCAGTTCTTC. Protein product: CARSVPGETGDLDEQFF.

This clonotype came up many times. This chain links TRBV4-1 with TRBJ2-2; 7 nucleotides align to TRBD2. Germline lookup yields CDR1 MGHRA and CDR2 YSYEKL. The CDR3 length is 14 residues. J lost 5 bases, V lost 6 bases, and 6 bases had no gene match. The CDR3 nucleotides read TGCGCCAGCAGGCGAAGCGGGACGACCGGGGAGCTGTTTTTT. As protein: CASRRSGTTGELFF.